One and the same sample provided the 26 T cell receptor beta chains below, sequenced in a study of cytomegalovirus exposure and HLA in healthy donors. A multiplex PCR was run with 60 Vbeta primers and 13 Jbeta primers. Sequenced by immunoSEQ multiplex PCR; TCRdb stores in-frame clones only, minus some. The repertoire consists of about 300,000 clones, with roughly 85% occurring once and the leading ten covering 3.5% to 4.5%. Specimen: PBMCs. The receptors were gathered from a man between 40 and 49 years old in good health and CMV-seropositive.

The rearrangement links TRBV18 to TRBJ1-2; D is perhaps TRBD1 (6 bases). Germline V gives CDR1 KGHSH, CDR2 LQKENI. V was trimmed by 1 base and J by 11 bases, leaving 14 bases between them. The CDR3 extends over 13 amino acids. The CDR3 DNA is TGTGCCAGCTCACCACGGGGGGGGCAGCCTTACACCTTC. This encodes CASSPRGGQPYTF.

The J gene is TRBJ2-2, the V gene TRBV7-2, with D possibly TRBD2 on 5 matching bases. The CDR3 consists of 14 residues. Between the trimmed V and J ends, which lost 3 bases and 6 bases, there was a span of 11 bases. CDR1 and CDR2 from the germline V gene are SGHTA and FQGNSA. The CDR3 here is CASSLAARAGELFF. The CDR3 DNA reads as TGTGCCAGCAGCTTGGCCGCGCGGGCCGGGGAGCTGTTTTTT.

The V and J genes are TRBV2 and TRBJ1-2; D is undetermined. This CDR3 spans 14 amino acids. From germline, CDR1 is SNHLY and CDR2 FYNNEI. V was shortened by 0 bases and J by 7 bases, with 12 bases between the two germline ends. The CDR3 DNA reads TGTGCCAGCAGTGAAGCCGGCAGATCGGGTGGCTACACCTTC. Protein sequence: CASSEAGRSGGYTF.

CDR3 in amino acids: CASSLPRSSGRVVTGELFF. The DNA of the CDR3 is TGTGCCAGCAGCTTACCCCGGTCTAGCGGGAGGGTAGTCACCGGGGAGCTGTTTTTT. The chain uses TRBV7-2 and TRBJ2-2; 12 positions match TRBD2. This CDR3 has 19 amino acids. Germline V lookup: CDR1 SGHTA, CDR2 FQGNSA. V trimming: 2 bases; J trimming: 4 bases; junction bases outside the gene matches: 11. The full variable domain, its missing parts supplied by reference TRBV7-2 and TRBJ2-2, is GAGVSQSPSNKVTEKGKDVELRCDPISGHTALYWYRQSLGQGLEFLIYFQGNSAPDKSGLPSDRFSAERTGGSVSTLTIQRTQQEDSAVYLCASSLPRSSGRVVTGELFFGEGSRLTVL.

This clone was detected only once. The CDR3 sequence is CSVVGLPGTEAFF. The CDR3 coding sequence is TGCAGCGTTGTCGGCCTCCCGGGCACTGAAGCTTTCTTT. V and J are TRBV29-1 and TRBJ1-1; D is undetermined. The CDR3 totals 13 residues. CDR1 and CDR2 from the germline V gene are SQVTM and ANQGSEA. The V end lost 4 bases, the J end lost 4 bases, and 13 bases lay between the germline ends.

This chain joins TRBV6-5 and TRBJ1-1; TRBD1 matches at 8 bases. The CDR3 loop spans 15 amino acids. CDR1 MNHEY and CDR2 SVGAGI come from the germline V gene. Unmatched junction bases numbered 5, after V lost 4 bases and J lost 1 base. The CDR3 reads CASSSSDRGNTEAFF. As DNA, the CDR3 is TGTGCCAGCAGTTCCTCAGACAGGGGGAACACTGAAGCTTTCTTT.

The chain recombines TRBV5-6 with TRBJ1-5, with D tentatively TRBD1 (5 bases). CDR3 length: 14 amino acids. Trimming pared 1 base from V and 5 bases from J, leaving 10 bases between. Germline CDR1 and CDR2: SGHDT and YYEEEE. CDR3 in amino acids: CASSLWQGYQPQHF. The CDR3 bases are TGTGCCAGCAGCTTGTGGCAGGGATATCAGCCCCAGCATTTT.

The chain joins TRBV2 to TRBJ2-1; 7 nucleotides align to TRBD1. V was pared by 7 bases and J by 0 bases, with 3 bases of the junction left unmatched. The CDR3 contains 14 residues. Germline values: CDR1 SNHLY, CDR2 FYNNEI. CDR3 sequence: CASTRDSSYNEQFF. The CDR3 coding sequence is TGTGCCAGCACAAGGGACAGCTCCTACAATGAGCAGTTCTTC.

The chain combines TRBV5-1 with TRBJ2-2; no clear D gene. Between the trimmed V and J ends, which lost 1 base and 2 bases, there was a span of 12 bases. The CDR3 extends over 16 amino acids. The germline V gene encodes CDR1 SGHRS and CDR2 YFSETQ. CDR3 residues: CASSLNLVDNTGELFF. Here the CDR3 DNA reads TGCGCCAGCAGCTTGAACCTAGTGGATAACACCGGGGAGCTGTTTTTT.

The rearrangement uses TRBV27 and TRBJ2-2; 9 bases fit TRBD1. Trimming removed 6 bases from V and 1 base from J; junction bases left unmatched: 12. This CDR3 comprises 18 residues. The germline V gene has CDR1 MNHEY and CDR2 SMNVEV (reference sequence). CDR3 nucleotides: TGTGCCAGCAGCGACTCGTCCGGGACAGGGTGGAACACCGGGGAGCTGTTTTTT. It specifies CASSDSSGTGWNTGELFF.

This clone was detected only a few times. The chain joins TRBV5-4 to TRBJ2-3; no reliable D call. Trimming cost V 4 bases and J 0 bases, with 12 bases left between them. This CDR3 is built from 15 residues. Germline CDR1 reads SGHNT; CDR2 reads YYREEE (reference sequence). The CDR3 region has the DNA TGTGCCAGCAGCCCCCTTCAGGCCAGCACAGATACGCAGTATTTT. Translation gives CASSPLQASTDTQYF.

This chain joins TRBV29-1 and TRBJ1-2, with a weak D call TRBD1 (6 bases). The V end was cut by 4 bases, the J end by 2 bases, with 8 bases between. The CDR3 has 12 residues. Germline V lookup: CDR1 SQVTM, CDR2 ANQGSEA. The chain's CDR3 is CSVAGQNYGYTF. Written as DNA, the CDR3 is TGCAGCGTTGCTGGACAGAACTATGGCTACACCTTC.

This chain links TRBV7-9 with TRBJ1-1, with D perhaps matching TRBD1 (5 bases). The germline V gene has CDR1 SEHNR and CDR2 FQNEAQ (reference sequence). CDR3 length equals 12 residues. Written as DNA, the CDR3 is TGTTCCGGGGGACTTCTAGTCACTGAAGCTTTCTTT. This translates into CSGGLLVTEAFF.

The chain joins TRBV6-1 to TRBJ2-2; TRBD2 aligns across 12 bases. The germline V gene has CDR1 MNHNS and CDR2 SASEGT. The junction had 1 base not matched to a gene; V was cut back by 2 bases and J by 0 bases. CDR3 length: 17 amino acids. CDR3 coding DNA: TGTGCCAGCAGTGAACTAGCGGGAGGGTCGAACACCGGGGAGCTGTTTTTT. Translated, it gives CASSELAGGSNTGELFF.

V gene TRBV7-2 combines with J gene TRBJ2-3; 7 nucleotides line up with TRBD2. V gave up 5 bases and J gave up 3 bases; unmatched junction bases: 11. The CDR3 is made up of 16 amino acids. Germline CDR1 reads SGHTA; CDR2 reads FQGNSA. The CDR3: CASSEERGGGTDTQYF. CDR3 in DNA: TGTGCCAGCAGCGAGGAGCGGGGAGGTGGAACAGATACGCAGTATTTT. The complete variable domain, with remaining parts taken from reference TRBV7-2 and TRBJ2-3, reads GAGVSQSPSNKVTEKGKDVELRCDPISGHTALYWYRQSLGQGLEFLIYFQGNSAPDKSGLPSDRFSAERTGGSVSTLTIQRTQQEDSAVYLCASSEERGGGTDTQYFGPGTRLTVL.

The chain couples TRBV9 to TRBJ2-6; the match to TRBD2 covers 12 bases. CDR3 length equals 18 residues. Germline CDR1 is SGDLS and CDR2 is YYNGEE. V lost 3 bases to trimming and J lost 0 bases; unmatched junction nucleotides: 4. This CDR3 is CASSEGLAGPSGANVLTF. CDR3 sequence (DNA): TGTGCCAGCAGCGAGGGACTAGCGGGTCCCTCTGGGGCCAACGTCCTGACTTTC. The whole variable domain, filled in from reference TRBV9 and TRBJ2-6, reads DSGVTQTPKHLITATGQRVTLRCSPRSGDLSVYWYQQSLDQGLQFLIQYYNGEERAKGNILERFSAQQFPDLHSELNLSSLELGDSALYFCASSEGLAGPSGANVLTFGAGSRLTVL.

The chain links TRBV6-5 to TRBJ2-5, with D possibly being TRBD2 (6 bases). The DNA end favors TRBJ2-7, so the J call may be wrong. CDR3 length: 16 amino acids. CDR1 and CDR2 from the germline V gene are MNHEY and SVGAGI. DNA for the CDR3: TGTGCCAGCAGTTACGGGGGAGGTACGTACTCCTACGAGCAGTACTTC. This sequence encodes CASSYGGGTYSYEQYF.

This sequence joins TRBV10-3 and TRBJ2-1, with TRBD2 matching 8 bases. In germline, CDR1 is ENHRY, CDR2 SYGVKD. This CDR3 contains 16 residues. With V trimmed by 8 bases and J by 4 bases, 13 bases remained unmatched. CDR3 loop: CAISPGLGSLYNEQFF. The CDR3 nucleotides read TGTGCCATCTCTCCGGGACTAGGGAGTTTGTACAATGAGCAGTTCTTC.

As for this clone: Other DNA sequences from this sample encode an identical CDR3 as well. The rearrangement uses TRBV9 and TRBJ2-5, with 8 bases aligning to TRBD2. Trimming took 0 bases from V and 4 from J; bases not matched to a gene: 2. The CDR3 is 14 amino acids. CDR1 SGDLS and CDR2 YYNGEE come from the germline V gene. CDR3 amino acids: CASSVAGGPETQYF. The DNA of the CDR3 is TGTGCCAGCAGCGTAGCGGGAGGGCCAGAGACCCAGTACTTC.

The chain employs TRBV29-1 and TRBJ2-7; TRBD1 aligns across 8 bases. The germline CDR1 and CDR2 sequences are SQVTM and ANQGSEA. This CDR3 contains 13 residues. V shed 1 base and J 5 bases; nucleotides not matched to a gene: 4. The CDR3 protein is CSVEGTGYDEQYF. The CDR3 coding sequence is TGCAGCGTTGAAGGGACAGGGTACGACGAGCAGTACTTC.

This sequence joins TRBV9 and TRBJ1-1; 8 positions match TRBD1. Germline V lookup: CDR1 SGDLS, CDR2 YYNGEE. Trimming took 5 bases from V and 1 from J; bases not matched to a gene: 7. CDR3 length equals 15 residues. The CDR3 protein is CASSAYTGGNTEAFF. As DNA, the CDR3 is TGTGCCAGCAGTGCTTATACAGGGGGGAACACTGAAGCTTTCTTT. The whole variable domain, remainder taken from reference TRBV9 and TRBJ1-1, is DSGVTQTPKHLITATGQRVTLRCSPRSGDLSVYWYQQSLDQGLQFLIQYYNGEERAKGNILERFSAQQFPDLHSELNLSSLELGDSALYFCASSAYTGGNTEAFFGQGTRLTVV.

This rearrangement joins TRBV14 to TRBJ2-3; the match to TRBD2 covers 12 bases. V dropped 0 bases and J dropped 1; count of bases not matched to a gene: 11. The germline gives CDR1 SGHDN, CDR2 FVKESK. The CDR3 is made up of 20 amino acids. CDR3 nucleotides: TGTGCCAGCAGCCAAGATACGGCTAGCGGGAGGGTCTACGGCACAGATACGCAGTATTTT. Translation: CASSQDTASGRVYGTDTQYF.

Only one count was recorded for this clone. This sequence joins TRBV11-3 and TRBJ1-1; TRBD1 aligns across 8 bases. Trimming cost V 4 bases and J 2 bases; bases outside gene matches: 3. Germline V gene sequence: CDR1 SGHNT, CDR2 YENEEA. The CDR3 contains 14 residues. The CDR3 DNA sequence: TGTGCCAGCAGCTCGGGACAGGCTAACACTGAAGCTTTCTTT. Residues: CASSSGQANTEAFF. The whole variable domain, remainder taken from reference TRBV11-3 and TRBJ1-1, is EAGVVQSPRYKIIEKKQPVAFWCNPISGHNTLYWYLQNLGQGPELLIRYENEEAVDDSQLPKDRFSAERLKGVDSTLKIQPAELGDSAVYLCASSSGQANTEAFFGQGTRLTVV.

The V call is TRBV27, the J call TRBJ2-2, with D maybe TRBD2 (6 bases). V was shortened by 7 bases and J by 5 bases, with 17 bases between the two germline ends. The CDR3 totals 15 residues. Germline values: CDR1 MNHEY, CDR2 SMNVEV (reference sequence). Here the CDR3 reads CASTLIARGTGELFF. The DNA for the CDR3 is TGTGCCAGCACCTTAATCGCCCGGGGGACCGGGGAGCTGTTTTTT.

This clone was seen once. The gene calls are TRBV19 and TRBJ1-4, with D uncertain. The CDR3 length is 11 residues. CDR1 is LNHDA and CDR2 is SQIVND in the germline V gene (reference sequence). The V end lost 6 bases, the J end lost 6 bases, and 5 bases lay between the germline ends. The CDR3 reads CASSLDEKLFF. The DNA of the CDR3 is TGTGCCAGTAGCCTTGATGAAAAACTGTTTTTT. Full variable domain (rest looked up from reference TRBV19 and TRBJ1-4): DGGITQSPKYLFRKEGQNVTLSCEQNLNHDAMYWYRQDPGQGLRLIYYSQIVNDFQKGDIAEGYSVSREKKESFPLTVTSAQKNPTAFYLCASSLDEKLFFGSGTQLSVL.

V gene TRBV19 combines with J gene TRBJ2-7, with D possibly TRBD1 on 5 matching bases. The V gene lost 4 bases and the J gene lost 7 bases, with 17 bases spanning the gap. This CDR3 has 14 amino acids. Per the germline V gene, CDR1 is LNHDA and CDR2 is SQIVND (reference sequence). This chain's CDR3 is CASSTGFTQEEQYF. The CDR3 DNA follows: TGTGCCAGTAGTACAGGGTTTACCCAGGAGGAGCAGTACTTC.